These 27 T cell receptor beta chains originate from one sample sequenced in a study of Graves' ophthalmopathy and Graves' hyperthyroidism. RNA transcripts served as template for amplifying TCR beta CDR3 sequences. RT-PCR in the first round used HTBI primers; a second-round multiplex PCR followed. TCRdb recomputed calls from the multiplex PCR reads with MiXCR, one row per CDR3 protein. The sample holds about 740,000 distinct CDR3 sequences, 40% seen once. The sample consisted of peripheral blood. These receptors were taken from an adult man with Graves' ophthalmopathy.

The CDR3 loop is CASSSSMGEQYF. The DNA for the CDR3 is TGTGCCAGCAGCTCCTCGATGGGGGAGCAGTACTTC. The chain uses TRBV7-6 and TRBJ2-7; D is undetermined. The CDR3 contains 12 residues. Germline assignment: CDR1 SGHVS and CDR2 FNYEAQ. The V end lost 4 bases, the J end lost 7 bases, and 11 bases lay between the germline ends.

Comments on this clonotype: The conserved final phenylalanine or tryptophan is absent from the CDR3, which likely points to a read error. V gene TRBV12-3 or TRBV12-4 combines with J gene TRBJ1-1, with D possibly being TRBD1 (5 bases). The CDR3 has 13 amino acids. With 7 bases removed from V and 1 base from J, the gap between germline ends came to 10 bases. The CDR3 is CASTGTGNTEAFL. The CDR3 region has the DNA TGTGCCAGCACTGGAACAGGGAACACTGAAGCTTTCTTA.

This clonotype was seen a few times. In DNA, the CDR3 is TGTGCCAGCAGCCCCGGGCGGGAAGCTTTCTTT. Amino acids: CASSPGREAFF. The V and J genes are TRBV7-9 and TRBJ1-1; D is ambiguous. CDR3 length: 11 amino acids. CDR1 SEHNR and CDR2 FQNEAQ come from the germline V gene (reference sequence). Trimming left V 5 bases short and J 8 bases short, with 9 bases between.

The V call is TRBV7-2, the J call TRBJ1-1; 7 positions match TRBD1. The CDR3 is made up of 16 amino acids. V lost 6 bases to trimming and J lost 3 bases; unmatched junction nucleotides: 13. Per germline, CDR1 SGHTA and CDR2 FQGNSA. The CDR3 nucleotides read TGTGCCAGCAGTTCTCCCGGGACAGCGATCTACACTGAAGCTTTCTTT. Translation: CASSSPGTAIYTEAFF.

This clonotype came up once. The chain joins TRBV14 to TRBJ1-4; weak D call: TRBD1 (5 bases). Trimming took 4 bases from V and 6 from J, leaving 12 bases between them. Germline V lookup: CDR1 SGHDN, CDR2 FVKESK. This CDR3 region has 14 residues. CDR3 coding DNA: TGTGCCAGCAGCCCACGGACACGGGATGAAAAACTGTTTTTT. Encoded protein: CASSPRTRDEKLFF.

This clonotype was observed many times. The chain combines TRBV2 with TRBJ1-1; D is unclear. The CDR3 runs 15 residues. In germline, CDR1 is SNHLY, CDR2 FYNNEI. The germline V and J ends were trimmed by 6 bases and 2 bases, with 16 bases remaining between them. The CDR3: CASSERGPTNTEAFF. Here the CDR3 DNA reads TGTGCCAGCAGCGAACGAGGACCGACTAACACTGAAGCTTTCTTT. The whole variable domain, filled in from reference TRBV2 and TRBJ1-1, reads EPEVTQTPSHQVTQMGQEVILRCVPISNHLYFYWYRQILGQKVEFLVSFYNNEISEKSEIFDDQFSVERPDGSNFTLKIRSTKLEDSAMYFCASSERGPTNTEAFFGQGTRLTVV.

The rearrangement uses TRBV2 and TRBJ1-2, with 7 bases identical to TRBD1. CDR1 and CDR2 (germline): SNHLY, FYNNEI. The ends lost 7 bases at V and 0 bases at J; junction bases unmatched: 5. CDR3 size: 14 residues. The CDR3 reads CASNPTGSNYGYTF. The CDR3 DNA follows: TGTGCCAGCAACCCGACAGGGTCTAACTATGGCTACACCTTC. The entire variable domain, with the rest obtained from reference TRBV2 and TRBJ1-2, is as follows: EPEVTQTPSHQVTQMGQEVILRCVPISNHLYFYWYRQILGQKVEFLVSFYNNEISEKSEIFDDQFSVERPDGSNFTLKIRSTKLEDSAMYFCASNPTGSNYGYTFGSGTRLTVV.

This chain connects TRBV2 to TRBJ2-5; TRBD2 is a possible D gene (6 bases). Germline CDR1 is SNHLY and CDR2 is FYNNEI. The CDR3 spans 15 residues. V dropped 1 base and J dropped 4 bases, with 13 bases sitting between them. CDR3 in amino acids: CASSEEGLEAETQYF. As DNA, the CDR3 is TGTGCCAGCAGTGAAGAGGGACTTGAGGCAGAGACCCAGTACTTC. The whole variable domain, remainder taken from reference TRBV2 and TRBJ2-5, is EPEVTQTPSHQVTQMGQEVILRCVPISNHLYFYWYRQILGQKVEFLVSFYNNEISEKSEIFDDQFSVERPDGSNFTLKIRSTKLEDSAMYFCASSEEGLEAETQYFGPGTRLLVL.

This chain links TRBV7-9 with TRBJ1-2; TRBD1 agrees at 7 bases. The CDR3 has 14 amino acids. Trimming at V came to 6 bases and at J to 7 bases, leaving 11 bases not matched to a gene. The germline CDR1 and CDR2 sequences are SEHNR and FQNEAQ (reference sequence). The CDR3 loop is CASSLPGQPLGYTF. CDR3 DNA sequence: TGTGCCAGCAGTTTACCGGGACAGCCCCTTGGCTACACCTTC.

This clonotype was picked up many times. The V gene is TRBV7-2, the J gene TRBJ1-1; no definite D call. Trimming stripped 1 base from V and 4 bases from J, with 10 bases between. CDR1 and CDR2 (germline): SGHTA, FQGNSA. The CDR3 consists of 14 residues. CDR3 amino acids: CASSLEYRGTEAFF. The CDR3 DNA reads TGTGCCAGCAGCTTAGAATACCGGGGCACTGAAGCTTTCTTT.

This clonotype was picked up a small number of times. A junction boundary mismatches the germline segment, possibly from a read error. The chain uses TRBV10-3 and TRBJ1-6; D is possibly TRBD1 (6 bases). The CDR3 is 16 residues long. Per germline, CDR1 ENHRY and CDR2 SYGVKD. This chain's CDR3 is CASSYPNRAHGSPLHF. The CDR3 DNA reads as TGTGCCAGCAGTTACCCTAACAGGGCTCACGGTTCACCCCTCCACTTT.

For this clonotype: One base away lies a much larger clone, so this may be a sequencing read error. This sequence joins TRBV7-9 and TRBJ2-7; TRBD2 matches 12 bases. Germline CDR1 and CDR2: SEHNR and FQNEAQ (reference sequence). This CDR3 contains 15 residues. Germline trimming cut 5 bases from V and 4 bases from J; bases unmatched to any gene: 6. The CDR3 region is CASSMTSGGAYEQYF. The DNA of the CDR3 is TGTGCCAGCAGCATGACTAGCGGGGGAGCTTACGAGCAGTACTTC.

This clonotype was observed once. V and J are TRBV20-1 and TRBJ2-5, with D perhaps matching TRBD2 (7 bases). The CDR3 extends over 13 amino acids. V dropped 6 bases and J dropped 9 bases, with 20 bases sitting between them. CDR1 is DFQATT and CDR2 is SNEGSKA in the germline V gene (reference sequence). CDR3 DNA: TGCAGTGCCAAGGGGGGGGTCACTCAGCCCCAGTACTTC. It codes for CSAKGGVTQPQYF.

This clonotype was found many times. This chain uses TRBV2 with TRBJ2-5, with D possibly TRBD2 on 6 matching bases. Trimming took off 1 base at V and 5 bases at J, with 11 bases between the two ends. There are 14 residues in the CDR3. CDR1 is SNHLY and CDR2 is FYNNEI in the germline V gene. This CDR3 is CASSEVGGSETQYF. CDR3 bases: TGTGCCAGCAGTGAAGTGGGGGGAAGTGAGACCCAGTACTTC.

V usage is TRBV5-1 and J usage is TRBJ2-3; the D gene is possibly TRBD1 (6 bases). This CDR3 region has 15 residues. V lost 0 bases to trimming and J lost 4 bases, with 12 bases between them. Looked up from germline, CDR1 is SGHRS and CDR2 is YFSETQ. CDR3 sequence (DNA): TGCGCCAGCAGCTTGGGCCAGGGGCGGGCAGATACGCAGTATTTT. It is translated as CASSLGQGRADTQYF.

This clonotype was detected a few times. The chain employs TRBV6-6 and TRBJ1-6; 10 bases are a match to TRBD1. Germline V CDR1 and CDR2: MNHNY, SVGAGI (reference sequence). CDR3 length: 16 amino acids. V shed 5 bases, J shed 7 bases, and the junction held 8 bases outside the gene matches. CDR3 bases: TGTGCCAGCAGTCCCGGGACAGGGGTCCCCAATTCACCCCTCCACTTT. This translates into CASSPGTGVPNSPLHF.

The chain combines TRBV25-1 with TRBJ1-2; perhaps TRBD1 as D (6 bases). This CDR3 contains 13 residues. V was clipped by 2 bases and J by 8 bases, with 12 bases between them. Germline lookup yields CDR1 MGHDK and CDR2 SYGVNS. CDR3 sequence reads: CASSEMGRGGYTF. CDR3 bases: TGTGCCAGCAGTGAAATGGGCAGGGGAGGCTACACCTTC.

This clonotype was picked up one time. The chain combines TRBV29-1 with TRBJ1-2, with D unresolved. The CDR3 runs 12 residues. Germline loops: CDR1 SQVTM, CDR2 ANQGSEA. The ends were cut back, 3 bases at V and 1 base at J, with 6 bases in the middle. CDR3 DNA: TGCAGCGTTGACCCGATTAACTATGGCTACACCTTC. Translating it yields CSVDPINYGYTF. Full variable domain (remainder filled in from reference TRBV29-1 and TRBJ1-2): SAVISQKPSRDICQRGTSLTIQCQVDSQVTMMFWYRQQPGQSLTLIATANQGSEATYESGFVIDKFPISRPNLTFSTLTVSNMSPEDSSIYLCSVDPINYGYTFGSGTRLTVV.

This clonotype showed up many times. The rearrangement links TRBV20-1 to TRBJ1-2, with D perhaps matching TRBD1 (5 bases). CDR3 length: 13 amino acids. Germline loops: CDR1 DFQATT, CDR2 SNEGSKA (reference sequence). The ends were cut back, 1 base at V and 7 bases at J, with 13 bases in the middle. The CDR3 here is CSARGEGARGYTF. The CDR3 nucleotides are TGCAGTGCTAGAGGGGAAGGGGCGCGTGGCTACACCTTC.

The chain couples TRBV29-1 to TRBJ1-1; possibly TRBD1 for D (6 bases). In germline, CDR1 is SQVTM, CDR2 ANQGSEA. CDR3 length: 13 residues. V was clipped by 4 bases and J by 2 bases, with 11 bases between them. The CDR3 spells CSVAAGANTEAFF. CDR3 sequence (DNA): TGCAGCGTTGCTGCGGGGGCCAACACTGAAGCTTTCTTT. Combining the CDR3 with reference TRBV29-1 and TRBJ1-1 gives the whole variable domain SAVISQKPSRDICQRGTSLTIQCQVDSQVTMMFWYRQQPGQSLTLIATANQGSEATYESGFVIDKFPISRPNLTFSTLTVSNMSPEDSSIYLCSVAAGANTEAFFGQGTRLTVV.

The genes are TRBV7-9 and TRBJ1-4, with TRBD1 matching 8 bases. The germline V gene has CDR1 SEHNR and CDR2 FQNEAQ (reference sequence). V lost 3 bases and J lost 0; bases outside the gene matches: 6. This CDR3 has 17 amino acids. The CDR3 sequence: CASSLTGEGSTNEKLFF. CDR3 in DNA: TGTGCCAGCAGCTTGACAGGGGAGGGGTCAACTAATGAAAAACTGTTTTTT.

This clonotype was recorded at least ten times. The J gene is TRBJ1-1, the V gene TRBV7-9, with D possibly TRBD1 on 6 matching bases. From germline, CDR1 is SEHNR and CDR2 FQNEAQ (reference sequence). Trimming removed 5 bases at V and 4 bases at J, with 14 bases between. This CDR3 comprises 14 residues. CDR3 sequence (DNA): TGTGCCAGCAGCCCTAGGGGGGGAGGCACTGAAGCTTTCTTT. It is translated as CASSPRGGGTEAFF.

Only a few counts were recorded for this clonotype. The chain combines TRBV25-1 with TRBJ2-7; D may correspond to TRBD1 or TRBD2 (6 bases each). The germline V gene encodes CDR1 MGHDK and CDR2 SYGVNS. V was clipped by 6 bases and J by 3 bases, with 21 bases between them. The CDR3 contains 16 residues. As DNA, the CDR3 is TGTGCCAGCAGCCGACAGGTAGCGGTGGGGGGCTACGAGCAGTACTTC. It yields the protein CASSRQVAVGGYEQYF.

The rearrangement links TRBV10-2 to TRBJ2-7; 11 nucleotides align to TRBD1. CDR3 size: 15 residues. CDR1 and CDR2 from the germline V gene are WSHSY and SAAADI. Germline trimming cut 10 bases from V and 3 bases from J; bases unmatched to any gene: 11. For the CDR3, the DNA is TGCGCCAACGACCCGGACAGGGGGCTCAACTACGAGCAGTACTTC. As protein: CANDPDRGLNYEQYF.

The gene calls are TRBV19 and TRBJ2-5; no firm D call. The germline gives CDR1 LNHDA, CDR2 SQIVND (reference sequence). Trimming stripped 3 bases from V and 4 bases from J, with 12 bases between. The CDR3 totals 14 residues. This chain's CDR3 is CASSIPAIPETQYF. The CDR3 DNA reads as TGTGCCAGTAGTATCCCCGCGATCCCAGAGACCCAGTACTTC.

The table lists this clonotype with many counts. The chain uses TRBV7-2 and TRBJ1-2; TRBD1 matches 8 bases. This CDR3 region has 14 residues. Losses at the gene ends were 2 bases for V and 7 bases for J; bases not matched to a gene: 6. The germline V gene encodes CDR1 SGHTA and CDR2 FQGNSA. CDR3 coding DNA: TGTGCCAGCAGCTTACAGGGGGCGGGCGGTGGCTACACCTTC. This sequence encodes CASSLQGAGGGYTF.

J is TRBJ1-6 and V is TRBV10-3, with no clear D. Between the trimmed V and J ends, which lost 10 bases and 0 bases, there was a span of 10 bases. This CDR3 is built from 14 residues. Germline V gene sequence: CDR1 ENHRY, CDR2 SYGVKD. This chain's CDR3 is CASMDGSYNSPLHF. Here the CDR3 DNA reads TGTGCCAGCATGGACGGCTCCTATAATTCACCCCTCCACTTT.